This is a list of T cell receptor beta chains from one sample in a study of shared clonotypes between healthy human individuals. Repertoires were generated with immunoSEQ multiplex PCR, while TCRdb's copy carries only in-frame clones and drops some. The table has about 1,900,000 clones, about 95% seen once. Sequencing was carried out using naive CD8+ T cells sorted from blood. The source of these receptors is a man aged 18-30 years in good health. CDR3s include the opening cysteine and the closing phenylalanine or tryptophan. Fields, in order: clone size, J gene, D gene, V gene, CDR3 DNA, CDR3 protein. The D gene is left open where the match is weak. Size values are once, few and many counts, or a class for expanded clones, and some rows have none.

abundance: NA; j_gene: TRBJ1-2; d_gene: NA; v_gene: TRBV5-3; CDR3nt: TGTGCCAGAAGCGCCTGGACTACTCACTATGGCTACACCTTC; CDR3aa: CARSAWTTHYGYTF
abundance: NA; j_gene: TRBJ2-1; d_gene: NA; v_gene: TRBV28; CDR3nt: TGTGCCAGCAGTTCCGGGGCGGGATACAATGAGCAGTTCTTC; CDR3aa: CASSSGAGYNEQFF
abundance: NA; j_gene: TRBJ2-2; d_gene: TRBD1; v_gene: TRBV5-1; CDR3nt: TGCGCCAGCAGCCTGGTAGACAGGGAACCGAACACCGGGGAGCTGTTTTTT; CDR3aa: CASSLVDREPNTGELFF
abundance: NA; j_gene: TRBJ2-3; d_gene: NA; v_gene: TRBV5-1; CDR3nt: TGCGCCAGCAGCTCAGTATCGTACGGGGATACGCAGTATTTT; CDR3aa: CASSSVSYGDTQYF
abundance: NA; j_gene: TRBJ2-1; d_gene: NA; v_gene: TRBV18; CDR3nt: TGTGCCAGCTCACCGGAAGGACAGTCACTTGGCAATGAGCAGTTCTTC; CDR3aa: CASSPEGQSLGNEQFF
abundance: NA; j_gene: TRBJ1-4; d_gene: NA; v_gene: TRBV15; CDR3nt: TGTGCCACCAGCAGAGGAGAATGGGGCAACGGTGAAAAACTGTTTTTT; CDR3aa: CATSRGEWGNGEKLFF
abundance: NA; j_gene: TRBJ2-1; d_gene: NA; v_gene: TRBV7-9; CDR3nt: TGTGCCAGCAGCCACTTTACGGACTACAATGAGCAGTTCTTC; CDR3aa: CASSHFTDYNEQFF
abundance: NA; j_gene: TRBJ2-7; d_gene: TRBD2; v_gene: TRBV4-3; CDR3nt: TGCGCCAGCAGCCAGGGTAGCGGGACTAGCTCCTACGAGCAGTACTTC; CDR3aa: CASSQGSGTSSYEQYF
abundance: NA; j_gene: TRBJ2-7; d_gene: TRBD1; v_gene: TRBV28; CDR3nt: TGTGCCAGCAGCAGCACAGGGGCCGAGCAGTACTTC; CDR3aa: CASSSTGAEQYF
abundance: NA; j_gene: TRBJ2-7; d_gene: NA; v_gene: TRBV19; CDR3nt: TGTGCCAGTAGTATTGGTCCATCCTACGAGCAGTACTTC; CDR3aa: CASSIGPSYEQYF
abundance: NA; j_gene: TRBJ2-3; d_gene: TRBD2; v_gene: TRBV27; CDR3nt: TGTGCCAGCAGACTCTCGACTAGCGGGAGGGCCATAGATACGCAGTATTTT; CDR3aa: CASRLSTSGRAIDTQYF
abundance: NA; j_gene: TRBJ2-5; d_gene: TRBD1; v_gene: TRBV6-5; CDR3nt: TGTGCCAGCAGAATAGTACAGGGGGACCAAGAGACCCAGTACTTC; CDR3aa: CASRIVQGDQETQYF
abundance: once; j_gene: TRBJ2-1; d_gene: NA; v_gene: TRBV27; CDR3nt: TGTGCCAGCAGTTTACGACTCTTCGTGGCCTCCTACAATGAGCAGTTCTTC; CDR3aa: CASSLRLFVASYNEQFF
abundance: NA; j_gene: TRBJ1-3; d_gene: TRBD1; v_gene: TRBV15; CDR3nt: TGTGCCACCAGCCCACGACTGGCAGGGGGGATCTCTGGAAACACCATATATTTT; CDR3aa: CATSPRLAGGISGNTIYF
abundance: NA; j_gene: TRBJ1-3; d_gene: NA; v_gene: TRBV5-6; CDR3nt: TGTGCCAGCAGCCCGGTTGAAGGAAACACCATATATTTT; CDR3aa: CASSPVEGNTIYF
abundance: NA; j_gene: TRBJ1-1; d_gene: TRBD1; v_gene: TRBV11-2; CDR3nt: TGTGCCAGCAGCACCCGACAGGGGTTGACTAAAGCTTTCTTT; CDR3aa: CASSTRQGLTKAFF
abundance: NA; j_gene: TRBJ2-1; d_gene: TRBD2; v_gene: TRBV7-9; CDR3nt: TGTGCCAGCCTTCCCCCGGGACTAGCGGGAGGTTACAATGAGCAGTTCTTC; CDR3aa: CASLPPGLAGGYNEQFF